This TCR beta chain stems from a study of spatial heterogeneity in lung cancer. On this clonotype itself: Its matching antigen is unknown.

Germline trimming cut 4 bases from V and 5 bases from J; bases unmatched to any gene: 7. This CDR3 has 14 amino acids. Germline V lookup: CDR1 SGHNT, CDR2 YENEEA. TCRdb independently ran MiXCR on the 5' RACE reads; one entry per CDR3 protein. This table holds about 45,000 distinct CDR3 sequences, 6.5% to 8.5% found once. Whole-study results and caveats: Among blood samples, ubiquitous expanded tumor TCRs appeared more at resection than at follow-up.

Time point denoted: sample taken at primary tumor resection. Unsorted whole RNA from tumor, nontumor lung or frozen PBMC underwent sequencing. The donor group consisted of roughly 76 patients who had untreated, early-stage non-small cell lung cancer. The TCR comes from a female donor with early-stage non-small cell lung cancer. The gene calls are TRBV11-3 and TRBJ1-1; 7 nucleotides line up with TRBD1. Sample: PBMCs, taken at surgery. The CDR3 loop is CASSYRGGRTEAFF. The CDR3 DNA reads TGTGCCAGCAGCTATAGAGGGGGCCGAACTGAAGCTTTCTTT. Together with reference TRBV11-3 and TRBJ1-1, the CDR3 gives the full variable domain: EAGVVQSPRYKIIEKKQPVAFWCNPISGHNTLYWYLQNLGQGPELLIRYENEEAVDDSQLPKDRFSAERLKGVDSTLKIQPAELGDSAVYLCASSYRGGRTEAFFGQGTRLTVV.